This entry describes one TCR beta chain. These data are taken from a study of T cell responses to AZD1222 COVID-19 vaccine. Overall study: Second-dose schedules of about 4 or about 12 weeks were combined.

Deletions cut 5 bases from V and 7 bases from J, with 9 bases between. CDR3 size: 11 residues. Germline CDR1 is DFQATT and CDR2 is SNEGSKA (reference sequence). Sequencing was performed with immunoSEQ multiplex PCR; in TCRdb, only in-frame clones are kept and a portion is missing. The table includes around 78,000 clones, 90% detected once. Sample: peripheral blood, taken on day 0 of AZD1222 vaccination. The chain uses TRBV20-1 and TRBJ1-5; D is undetermined. This receptor was obtained from an adult in good health. CDR3 nucleotide sequence: TGCAGTGCTCCTATGGACCAGCCCCAGCATTTT. Protein: CSAPMDQPQHF.